The entry below gives a single T cell receptor (beta chain) sequence along with its context. V was clipped by 6 bases and J by 8 bases, with 7 bases between them. CDR3 length: 11 amino acids. Germline assignment: CDR1 MNHEY and CDR2 SMNVEV (reference sequence). The sample belongs to a study of technical replicates of blood from a handful of donors. Here immunoSEQ multiplex PCR was the method, and the copy in TCRdb shows in-frame clones only, minus some. This sample has tens of thousands of clones, with 90% to 98% found just once. Material: T cells isolated from PBMCs. This clonotype was sampled from a human donor in good health. The J gene is TRBJ1-4, the V gene TRBV27; no definite D call. CDR3 amino acids: CASSRGEKLFF. CDR3 sequence (DNA): TGTGCCAGCAGCCGCGGAGAAAAACTGTTTTTT.